What follows are 20 T cell receptor beta chains derived from one specimen sequenced in a study of metastatic and nonmetastatic thyroid tumors. TCRdb reassembled clones from the PCR reads with MiXCR. This sample has approximately 32,000 clones, with around 33% found just once. No patient had received any treatment before thyroid surgery. The sequencing sample was made of tumor tissue. The receptor source for this set is a female donor with papillary thyroid cancer or a benign thyroid nodule (not recorded which). Some clones in this sample may be carry-over from other donors' samples.

The rearrangement uses TRBV5-1 and TRBJ2-1; 7 bases agree with TRBD2. CDR1 is SGHRS and CDR2 is YFSETQ in the germline V gene. Trimming took 7 bases from V and 0 from J; bases not matched to a gene: 13. The CDR3 consists of 17 residues. CDR3 DNA sequence: TGCGCCAGCGGGGATGGAGTAGCGGGTTTCTCCTACAATGAGCAGTTCTTC. Amino acids: CASGDGVAGFSYNEQFF.

This clone was counted a few times. The rearrangement links TRBV11-2 to TRBJ1-1, with TRBD1 as a possible D gene (6 bases). CDR1 SGHAT and CDR2 FQNNGV come from the germline V gene. Trimming shortened V by 4 bases and J by 5 bases, and 14 bases separated the two germline ends. The CDR3 spans 14 residues. The CDR3 coding sequence is TGTGCCAGCAGCTCTCAGGGGAGTATGACTGAAGCTTTCTTT. It translates to CASSSQGSMTEAFF.

This chain joins TRBV19 and TRBJ2-7, with 8 bases matching TRBD2. V shed 5 bases and J 1 base; nucleotides not matched to a gene: 7. CDR3 length equals 15 residues. Germline values: CDR1 LNHDA, CDR2 SQIVND (reference sequence). CDR3 nucleotide sequence: TGTGCCAGTAGTGGGGGCGCGGGGGGATCCTACGAGCAGTACTTC. Protein sequence: CASSGGAGGSYEQYF. Combining the CDR3 with reference TRBV19 and TRBJ2-7 gives the whole variable domain DGGITQSPKYLFRKEGQNVTLSCEQNLNHDAMYWYRQDPGQGLRLIYYSQIVNDFQKGDIAEGYSVSREKKESFPLTVTSAQKNPTAFYLCASSGGAGGSYEQYFGPGTRLTVT.

The chain employs TRBV20-1 and TRBJ2-1, with 7 nucleotides matching TRBD2. Germline assignment: CDR1 DFQATT and CDR2 SNEGSKA (reference sequence). The V and J ends lost 3 bases and 0 bases, in that order; junction bases with no gene match: 8. This CDR3 region has 16 residues. The CDR3 nucleotides read TGCAGTGCTAGCGGCGGGGAGGGCGGCTCCTACAATGAGCAGTTCTTC. Its protein product is CSASGGEGGSYNEQFF.

This clone was detected a few times. This chain links TRBV28 with TRBJ1-1; 11 nucleotides line up with TRBD1. The CDR3 sequence is 12 residues long. Germline CDR1 and CDR2: MDHEN and SYDVKM. The junction had 1 base not matched to a gene; V was cut back by 2 bases and J by 11 bases. This CDR3 reads CASSLRDRGAFF. The CDR3 DNA is TGTGCCAGCAGTTTAAGGGACAGGGGGGCTTTCTTT.

The rearrangement links TRBV6-1 to TRBJ2-7, with D perhaps TRBD1 (6 bases). The V gene's germline CDR1 is MNHNS and CDR2 SASEGT. V was pared by 10 bases and J by 3 bases, with 19 bases between. The CDR3 runs to 14 residues. The CDR3 bases are TGTGCCACTACCGGGACATCTTCCTTCTACGAGCAGTACTTC. Translation gives CATTGTSSFYEQYF.

The V call is TRBV9, the J call TRBJ2-2, with D possibly TRBD2 on 6 matching bases. This CDR3 region has 15 residues. Trimming shortened V by 6 bases and J by 0 bases, and 12 bases separated the two germline ends. CDR1 and CDR2 from the germline V gene are SGDLS and YYNGEE. The CDR3 DNA reads as TGTGCCAGCACTACCGGGACTTCGAACACCGGGGAGCTGTTTTTT. Translated: CASTTGTSNTGELFF.

The table lists this clone with a few counts. The chain links TRBV5-1 to TRBJ2-3; 13 bases agree with TRBD2. The trim removed 3 bases at V and 8 bases at J, leaving 9 bases unmatched. The CDR3 length is 16 residues. Germline V lookup: CDR1 SGHRS, CDR2 YFSETQ. The CDR3, as DNA: TGCGCCAGCAGCTCTCGACTAGCGGGAGGCCCGGGTACGCAGTATTTT. It specifies CASSSRLAGGPGTQYF. Full variable domain (outside the CDR3, taken from reference TRBV5-1 and TRBJ2-3): KAGVTQTPRYLIKTRGQQVTLSCSPISGHRSVSWYQQTPGQGLQFLFEYFSETQRNKGNFPGRFSGRQFSNSRSEMNVSTLELGDSALYLCASSSRLAGGPGTQYFGPGTRLTVL.

This clone was seen a single time. This chain connects TRBV11-2 to TRBJ2-3; 8 bases are shared with TRBD2. CDR1 SGHAT and CDR2 FQNNGV come from the germline V gene. The CDR3 contains 15 residues. V gave up 1 base and J gave up 2 bases; unmatched junction bases: 2. The CDR3 loop is CASSLVGGATDTQYF. The CDR3 DNA reads TGTGCCAGCAGCTTAGTCGGGGGGGCCACAGATACGCAGTATTTT. The full variable domain, rest sourced from reference TRBV11-2 and TRBJ2-3, is EAGVAQSPRYKIIEKRQSVAFWCNPISGHATLYWYQQILGQGPKLLIQFQNNGVVDDSQLPKDRFSAERLKGVDSTLKIQPAKLEDSAVYLCASSLVGGATDTQYFGPGTRLTVL.

The CDR3 loop reads CASSREGSPEAFF. In DNA form, the CDR3 reads TGTGCCAGCAGCCGGGAGGGGTCTCCTGAAGCTTTCTTT. V gene TRBV7-9 combines with J gene TRBJ1-1; perhaps TRBD1 as D (5 bases). This CDR3 comprises 13 residues. V lost 5 bases and J lost 6, with 13 bases in between. CDR1 is SEHNR, CDR2 FQNEAQ, per germline (reference sequence).

This clone was seen a handful of times. The genes are TRBV12-3 or TRBV12-4 and TRBJ2-3; D is unresolved. V was pared by 8 bases and J by 5 bases, with 14 bases between. The CDR3 extends over 13 amino acids. CDR3 DNA: TGTGCCAGCTTCATGGGTTCGGGAGATACGCAGTATTTT. Protein product: CASFMGSGDTQYF.

This clone was found a few times. This chain uses TRBV6-4 with TRBJ2-3; TRBD2 agrees at 11 bases. The V gene end was trimmed by 0 bases and the J gene end by 4 bases; junction bases not matched to a gene: 0. Germline CDR1 and CDR2: MRHNA and SNTAGT. The CDR3 covers 15 residues. The CDR3 here is CASSDSLAGADTQYF. For the CDR3, the DNA is TGTGCCAGCAGTGACTCACTAGCGGGAGCAGATACGCAGTATTTT.

CDR3 protein: CASSYDWDRPLDEQFF. DNA for the CDR3: TGTGCCAGCAGTTACGATTGGGACCGACCCCTGGATGAGCAGTTCTTC. The chain carries TRBV6-2 or TRBV6-3 and TRBJ2-1; D possibly uses TRBD1 or TRBD2 (5 bases each). CDR1 and CDR2 from the germline V gene are MNHEY and SVGEGT. The CDR3 consists of 16 residues. Trimming cost V 2 bases and J 8 bases, with 19 bases left between them.

This clone has only a few counts. The chain uses TRBV19 and TRBJ1-2; D possibly corresponds to TRBD1 (5 bases). V was cut by 6 bases and J by 8 bases, with 19 bases left in between. This CDR3 spans 14 amino acids. Germline CDR1 reads LNHDA; CDR2 reads SQIVND (reference sequence). The CDR3 DNA is TGTGCCAGTAGCCAAGGACAAAGCGGGTCGGGCTACACCTTC. This codes for CASSQGQSGSGYTF.

V gene TRBV6-5 combines with J gene TRBJ1-1; D not resolved. The V end lost 0 bases, the J end lost 0 bases, and 17 bases lay between the germline ends. This CDR3 has 18 amino acids. Germline V gene sequence: CDR1 MNHEY, CDR2 SVGAGI. The CDR3: CASSYSPNAGPMNTEAFF. The DNA of the CDR3 is TGTGCCAGCAGTTACTCGCCAAACGCAGGACCCATGAACACTGAAGCTTTCTTT.

This chain joins TRBV5-1 and TRBJ2-1; tentatively, D is TRBD1 (5 bases). CDR1 SGHRS and CDR2 YFSETQ come from the germline V gene. V was clipped by 4 bases and J by 3 bases, with 17 bases between them. The CDR3 is made up of 16 amino acids. The DNA of the CDR3 is TGCGCCAGCAGCCCCGCCGCCAGGGCCCACTACAATGAGCAGTTCTTC. It translates to CASSPAARAHYNEQFF.

The CDR3 reads CASSVGWSSSTDTQYF. CDR3 nucleotide sequence: TGTGCCAGCAGTGTGGGTTGGAGCTCTAGCACAGATACGCAGTATTTT. The V call is TRBV6-2 or TRBV6-3, the J call TRBJ2-3; D not certain. Germline CDR1 and CDR2: MNHEY and SVGEGT. The CDR3 has 16 amino acids. V lost 5 bases to trimming and J lost 0 bases, with 15 bases between them.

In this sample, this clone turned up a few times. V is TRBV11-2 and J is TRBJ2-1, with 15 bases identical to TRBD2. CDR1 is SGHAT, CDR2 FQNNGV, per germline. Trimming took 1 base from V and 9 from J; bases not matched to a gene: 4. The CDR3 is made up of 16 amino acids. Here the CDR3 reads CASSLGTSGRDAEQFF. The CDR3 DNA reads as TGTGCCAGCAGCTTAGGGACTAGCGGGAGGGATGCTGAGCAGTTCTTC.

This clone was observed a few times. The same CDR3 can be traced to other DNA sequences in this sample. The V gene is TRBV28, the J gene TRBJ1-1; D gene uncertain. The germline CDR1 and CDR2 sequences are MDHEN and SYDVKM. There are 11 residues in the CDR3. The ends were cut back, 9 bases at V and 0 bases at J, with 5 bases in the middle. The CDR3 DNA sequence: TGTGCCAGTAAGGTGAACACTGAAGCTTTCTTT. It translates to CASKVNTEAFF.

This sequence joins TRBV12-3 or TRBV12-4 and TRBJ2-1, with a possible D match to TRBD1 (6 bases). V was pared by 4 bases and J by 15 bases, with 16 bases between. This CDR3 is 12 amino acids long. The CDR3 DNA follows: TGTGCCAGCAGTTCCCGACAGGTCGGGACGTTCTTC. Amino acids: CASSSRQVGTFF.